Each of the 10 T cell receptor beta chains below was sequenced from the same sample in a study of siplizumab effects on memory and regulatory T cells. The data were produced by immunoSEQ multiplex PCR, yet TCRdb's version contains in-frame clones alone and is incomplete. The sample carries 100,000 to 120,000 clones, roughly 90% recorded once. The sequenced material came from CD4+ T cells sorted from blood. The receptor set was obtained from a human donor in good health.

The J gene is TRBJ1-2, the V gene TRBV6-1; D is unresolved. The length of the CDR3 is 14 residues. Germline V gene lookup returns CDR1 MNHNS and CDR2 SASEGT. V was shortened by 7 bases and J by 7 bases, with 19 bases between the two germline ends. CDR3 protein: CASTVRHGEAGYTF. The CDR3 DNA follows: TGTGCCAGCACCGTAAGACACGGAGAGGCTGGCTACACCTTC.

J is TRBJ1-1 and V is TRBV7-9, with 8 positions matching TRBD1. Germline V CDR1 and CDR2: SEHNR, FQNEAQ (reference sequence). This CDR3 spans 15 amino acids. V dropped 0 bases and J dropped 4; count of bases not matched to a gene: 4. CDR3 in amino acids: CASSLADRGGTEAFF. The CDR3 DNA reads as TGTGCCAGCAGCTTAGCAGACAGGGGTGGCACTGAAGCTTTCTTT. The full variable domain, rest sourced from reference TRBV7-9 and TRBJ1-1, is DTGVSQNPRHKITKRGQNVTFRCDPISEHNRLYWYRQTLGQGPEFLTYFQNEAQLEKSRLLSDRFSAERPKGSFSTLEIQRTEQGDSAMYLCASSLADRGGTEAFFGQGTRLTVV.

The V call is TRBV6-1, the J call TRBJ1-3; perhaps TRBD1 as D (6 bases). Trimming removed 2 bases from V and 1 base from J, with 12 bases in between. Germline V gives CDR1 MNHNS, CDR2 SASEGT. The CDR3 length is 16 residues. The DNA for the CDR3 is TGTGCCAGCAGTGAAAACAGGGCGTTTTCTGGAAACACCATATATTTT. As protein: CASSENRAFSGNTIYF.

The chain couples TRBV29-1 to TRBJ2-1, with TRBD1 as a possible D gene (5 bases). Germline-derived CDR1 and CDR2 are SQVTM and ANQGSEA. This CDR3 is built from 11 residues. CDR3 nucleotides: TGCACCATGACCTTGGCAGGGGAGCAGTTCTTC. It specifies CTMTLAGEQFF.

The rearrangement joins TRBV11-2 to TRBJ1-1; a weak D match, TRBD1 (5 bases). With 5 bases removed from V and 2 bases from J, the gap between germline ends came to 9 bases. There are 13 residues in the CDR3. Germline V lookup: CDR1 SGHAT, CDR2 FQNNGV. The CDR3 loop is CASSPGPNTEAFF. The DNA for the CDR3 is TGTGCCAGCAGCCCGGGACCTAACACTGAAGCTTTCTTT.

The CDR3 is CASSKGAYGYTF. CDR3 bases: TGTGCCAGCAGTAAGGGGGCGTATGGCTACACCTTC. The genes are TRBV28 and TRBJ1-2, with TRBD1 matching 7 bases. Germline CDR1 and CDR2: MDHEN and SYDVKM. The CDR3 runs to 12 residues. Losses at the gene ends were 5 bases for V and 5 bases for J; bases not matched to a gene: 2.

The gene calls are TRBV5-1 and TRBJ2-1; 9 nucleotides match TRBD2. Germline lookup yields CDR1 SGHRS and CDR2 YFSETQ. V was pared by 1 base and J by 2 bases, with 4 bases of the junction left unmatched. The CDR3 has 16 residues. CDR3 residues: CASSLRLAATYNEQFF. In nucleotides, the CDR3 is TGCGCCAGCAGCTTGAGACTAGCGGCTACCTACAATGAGCAGTTCTTC.

V usage is TRBV19 and J usage is TRBJ1-1, with D tentatively TRBD1 (5 bases). Germline V gene data show CDR1 as LNHDA and CDR2 as SQIVND (reference sequence). Trimming took off 3 bases at V and 4 bases at J, with 24 bases between the two ends. The CDR3 totals 18 residues. Here the CDR3 reads CASSIVKGPSRAGTEAFF. For the CDR3, the DNA is TGTGCCAGTAGTATCGTAAAGGGGCCTAGTCGGGCGGGCACTGAAGCTTTCTTT. Together with reference TRBV19 and TRBJ1-1, the CDR3 gives the full variable domain: DGGITQSPKYLFRKEGQNVTLSCEQNLNHDAMYWYRQDPGQGLRLIYYSQIVNDFQKGDIAEGYSVSREKKESFPLTVTSAQKNPTAFYLCASSIVKGPSRAGTEAFFGQGTRLTVV.

V and J are TRBV19 and TRBJ2-3; TRBD2 matches 8 bases. With 7 bases clipped from V and 0 bases from J, the junction kept 9 bases outside the gene matches. This CDR3 has 16 amino acids. The V gene's germline CDR1 is LNHDA and CDR2 SQIVND (reference sequence). The CDR3 DNA follows: TGTGCCAGTATGAATCCGGGAGGGGTGAGCACAGATACGCAGTATTTT. This gives the protein CASMNPGGVSTDTQYF. Supplemented by reference TRBV19 and TRBJ2-3, the full variable domain reads DGGITQSPKYLFRKEGQNVTLSCEQNLNHDAMYWYRQDPGQGLRLIYYSQIVNDFQKGDIAEGYSVSREKKESFPLTVTSAQKNPTAFYLCASMNPGGVSTDTQYFGPGTRLTVL.

The chain carries TRBV5-4 and TRBJ2-3; D gene ambiguous. Trimming took 0 bases from V and 6 from J, leaving 17 bases between them. Germline CDR1 and CDR2: SGHNT and YYREEE (reference sequence). There are 16 residues in the CDR3. The CDR3 DNA follows: TGTGCCAGCAGCTTGGCCGAGTTGAGGTCGGCGGATACGCAGTATTTT. Translating it yields CASSLAELRSADTQYF.